This TCR beta chain was recorded in a study of blood T cell repertoires in COVID-19. About the research overall: PBMCs, B-cell-depleted T cells, or T cells provided the cDNA or gDNA that made up the material.

J gave up 2 bases and V 3 bases, and 1 base lay outside the gene matches. The germline V gene encodes CDR1 SEHNR and CDR2 FQNEAQ (reference sequence). The length of the CDR3 is 14 residues. This clone was detected only once. The same CDR3 also results from other DNA sequences found in this sample. Only in-frame clones appear in the TCRdb table, and some are missing; sequencing was by immunoSEQ multiplex PCR. The sample lists 430,000 or so clones, roughly 90% occurring once. Source material: PBMCs or T cells enriched from blood (not recorded which). The gene calls are TRBV7-9 and TRBJ1-2, with TRBD1 matching 9 bases. The source is a middle-aged woman who had recovered from COVID-19. CDR3 residues: CASSLGQGNYGYTF. Written as DNA, the CDR3 is TGTGCCAGCAGCTTGGGACAGGGCAACTATGGCTACACCTTC.